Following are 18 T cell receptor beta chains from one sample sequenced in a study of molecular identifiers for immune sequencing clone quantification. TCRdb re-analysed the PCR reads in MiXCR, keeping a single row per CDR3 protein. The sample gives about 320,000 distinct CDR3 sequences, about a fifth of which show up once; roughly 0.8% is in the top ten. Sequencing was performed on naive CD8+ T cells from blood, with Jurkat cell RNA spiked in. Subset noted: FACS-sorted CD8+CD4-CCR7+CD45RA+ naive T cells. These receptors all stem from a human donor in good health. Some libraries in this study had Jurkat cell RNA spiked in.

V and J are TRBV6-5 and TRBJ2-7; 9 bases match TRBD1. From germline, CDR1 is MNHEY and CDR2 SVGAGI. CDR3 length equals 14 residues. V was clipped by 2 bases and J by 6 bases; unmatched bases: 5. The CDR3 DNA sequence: TGTGCCAGCAGTTACGGGACAGGGCTAGGCGAGCAGTACTTC. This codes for CASSYGTGLGEQYF.

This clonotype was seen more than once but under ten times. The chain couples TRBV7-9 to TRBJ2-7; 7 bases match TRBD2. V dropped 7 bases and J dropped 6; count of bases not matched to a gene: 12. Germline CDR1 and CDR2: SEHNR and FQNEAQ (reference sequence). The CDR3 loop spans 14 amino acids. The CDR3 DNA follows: TGTGCCAGCACCGTCGGGACTACCAGCGGCGAGCAGTACTTC. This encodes CASTVGTTSGEQYF. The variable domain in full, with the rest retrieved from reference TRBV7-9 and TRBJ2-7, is DTGVSQNPRHKITKRGQNVTFRCDPISEHNRLYWYRQTLGQGPEFLTYFQNEAQLEKSRLLSDRFSAERPKGSFSTLEIQRTEQGDSAMYLCASTVGTTSGEQYFGPGTRLTVT.

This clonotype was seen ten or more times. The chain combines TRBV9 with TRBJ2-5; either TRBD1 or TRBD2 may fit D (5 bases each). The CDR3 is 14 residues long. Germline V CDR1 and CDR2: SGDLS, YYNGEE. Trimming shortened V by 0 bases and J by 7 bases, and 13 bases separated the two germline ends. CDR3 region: CASSVVDSAGTQYF. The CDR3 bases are TGTGCCAGCAGCGTAGTTGACAGCGCGGGGACCCAGTACTTC.

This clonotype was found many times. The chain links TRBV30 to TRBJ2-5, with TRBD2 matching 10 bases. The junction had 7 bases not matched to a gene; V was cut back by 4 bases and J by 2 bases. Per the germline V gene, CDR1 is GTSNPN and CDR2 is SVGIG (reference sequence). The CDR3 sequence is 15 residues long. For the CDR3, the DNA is TGTGCCTGGACCAGGACTAGCGGACTTCAAGAGACCCAGTACTTC. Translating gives CAWTRTSGLQETQYF.

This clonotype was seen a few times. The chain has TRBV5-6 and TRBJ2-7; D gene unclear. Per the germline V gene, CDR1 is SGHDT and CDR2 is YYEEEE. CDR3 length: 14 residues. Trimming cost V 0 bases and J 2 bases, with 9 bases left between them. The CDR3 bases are TGTGCCAGCAGCTTGGGCAGAAAACCCTACGAGCAGTACTTC. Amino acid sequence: CASSLGRKPYEQYF.

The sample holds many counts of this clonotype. This chain's CDR3 is CASSQGAWETQYF. In DNA, the CDR3 is TGTGCCAGCAGTCAGGGGGCTTGGGAGACCCAGTACTTC. The chain is built from TRBV7-9 and TRBJ2-5, with 8 positions matching TRBD1. The CDR3 consists of 13 residues. The V segment lost 6 bases and the J segment 5 bases; nucleotides outside the gene matches: 5. Germline values: CDR1 SEHNR, CDR2 FQNEAQ (reference sequence).

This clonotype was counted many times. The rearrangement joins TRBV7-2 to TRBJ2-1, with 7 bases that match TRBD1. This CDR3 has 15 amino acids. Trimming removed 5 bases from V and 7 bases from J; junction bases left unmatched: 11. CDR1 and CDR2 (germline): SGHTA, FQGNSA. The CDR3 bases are TGTGCCAGCAGCCCTCGCTCAGGGGGTTTTAATGAGCAGTTCTTC. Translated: CASSPRSGGFNEQFF.

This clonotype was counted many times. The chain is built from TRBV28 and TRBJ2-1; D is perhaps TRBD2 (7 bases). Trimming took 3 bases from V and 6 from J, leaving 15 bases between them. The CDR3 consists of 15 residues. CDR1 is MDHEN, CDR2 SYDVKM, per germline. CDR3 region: CASSLGGGGSNEQFF. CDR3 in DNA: TGTGCCAGCAGTTTGGGGGGAGGGGGTAGCAATGAGCAGTTCTTC.

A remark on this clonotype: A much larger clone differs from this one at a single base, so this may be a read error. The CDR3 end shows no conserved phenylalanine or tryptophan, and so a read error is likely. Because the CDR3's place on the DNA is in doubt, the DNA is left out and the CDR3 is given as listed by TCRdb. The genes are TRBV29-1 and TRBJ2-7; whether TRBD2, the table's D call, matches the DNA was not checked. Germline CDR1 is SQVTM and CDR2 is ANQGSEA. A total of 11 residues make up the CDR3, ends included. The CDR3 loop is CSVEGLAGVDS.

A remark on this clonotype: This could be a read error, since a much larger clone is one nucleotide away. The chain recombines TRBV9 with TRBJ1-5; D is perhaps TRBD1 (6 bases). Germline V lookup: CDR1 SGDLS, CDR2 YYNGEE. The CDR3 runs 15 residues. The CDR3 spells CASSVDQGKDQPPHF. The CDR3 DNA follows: TGTGCCAGCAGCGTAGATCAGGGGAAGGATCAGCCCCCGCATTTT.

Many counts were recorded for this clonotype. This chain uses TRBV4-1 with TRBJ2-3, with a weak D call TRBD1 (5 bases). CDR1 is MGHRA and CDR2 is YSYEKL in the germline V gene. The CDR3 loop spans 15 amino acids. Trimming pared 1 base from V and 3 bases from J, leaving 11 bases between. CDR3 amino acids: CASSQGAGNTDTQYF. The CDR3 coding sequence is TGCGCCAGCAGCCAAGGGGCAGGGAATACAGATACGCAGTATTTT.

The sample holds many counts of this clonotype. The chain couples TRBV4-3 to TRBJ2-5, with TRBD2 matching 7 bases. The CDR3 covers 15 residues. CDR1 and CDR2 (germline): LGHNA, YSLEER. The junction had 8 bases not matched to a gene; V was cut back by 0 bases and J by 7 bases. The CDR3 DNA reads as TGCGCCAGCAGCCAAGACGTGACTAGCCTAGGGACCCAGTACTTC. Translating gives CASSQDVTSLGTQYF.

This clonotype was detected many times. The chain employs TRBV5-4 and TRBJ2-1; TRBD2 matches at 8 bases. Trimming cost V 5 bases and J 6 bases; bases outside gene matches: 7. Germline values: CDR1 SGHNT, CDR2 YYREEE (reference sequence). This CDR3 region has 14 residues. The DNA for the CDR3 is TGTGCCAGCAGTAGTAGCGGGATGGGCAATGAGCAGTTCTTC. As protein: CASSSSGMGNEQFF. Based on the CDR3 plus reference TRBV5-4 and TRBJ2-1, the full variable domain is ETGVTQSPTHLIKTRGQQVTLRCSSQSGHNTVSWYQQALGQGPQFIFQYYREEENGRGNFPPRFSGLQFPNYSSELNVNALELDDSALYLCASSSSGMGNEQFFGPGTRLTVL.

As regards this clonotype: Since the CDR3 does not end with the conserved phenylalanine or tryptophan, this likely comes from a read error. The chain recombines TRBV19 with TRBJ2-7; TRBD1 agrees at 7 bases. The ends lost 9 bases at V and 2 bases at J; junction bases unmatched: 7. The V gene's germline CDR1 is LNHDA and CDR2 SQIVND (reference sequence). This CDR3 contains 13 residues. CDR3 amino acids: CASAAGTAYEQYS. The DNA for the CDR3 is TGTGCCAGCGCCGCCGGGACAGCCTACGAGCAGTACTCC.

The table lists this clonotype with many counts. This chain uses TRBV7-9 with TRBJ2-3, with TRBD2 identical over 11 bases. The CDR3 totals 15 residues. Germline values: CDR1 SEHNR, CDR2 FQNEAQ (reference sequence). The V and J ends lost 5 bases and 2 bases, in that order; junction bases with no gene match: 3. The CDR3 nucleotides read TGTGCCAGCAGCGCGACTAGCGGGGTCACAGATACGCAGTATTTT. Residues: CASSATSGVTDTQYF.

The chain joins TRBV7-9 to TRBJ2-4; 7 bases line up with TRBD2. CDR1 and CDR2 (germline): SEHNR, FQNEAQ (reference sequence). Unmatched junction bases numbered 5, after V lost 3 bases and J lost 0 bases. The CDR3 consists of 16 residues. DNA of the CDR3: TGTGCCAGCAGCTTGGGAGGGGAGATAGCCAAAAACATTCAGTACTTC. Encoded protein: CASSLGGEIAKNIQYF.

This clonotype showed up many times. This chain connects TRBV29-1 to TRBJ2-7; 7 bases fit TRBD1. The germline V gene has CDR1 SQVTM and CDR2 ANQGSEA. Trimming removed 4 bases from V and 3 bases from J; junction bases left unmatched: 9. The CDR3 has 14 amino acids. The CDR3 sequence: CSVGGTEILYEQYF. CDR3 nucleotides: TGCAGCGTTGGAGGGACAGAGATCCTCTACGAGCAGTACTTC.

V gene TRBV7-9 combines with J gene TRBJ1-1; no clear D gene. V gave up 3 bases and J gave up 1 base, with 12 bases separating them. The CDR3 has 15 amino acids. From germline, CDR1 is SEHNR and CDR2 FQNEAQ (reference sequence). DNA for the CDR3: TGTGCCAGCAGCTTTCCCCCTACAAAGAACACTGAAGCTTTCTTT. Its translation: CASSFPPTKNTEAFF.